The sequence of this TCR beta chain was determined in a study of shared clonotypes between healthy human individuals. CD8 cells classed as naive were CD45RO-negative and positively selected for CCR7, excluding terminally differentiated effector memory CD45RA+ cells. The repertoire was sequenced with immunoSEQ multiplex PCR; TCRdb's copy has only in-frame clones and lacks some. The data contain 800,000 to 950,000 clones, about 96% of them singletons. The TCR originated in a young man in good health. Sequenced sample: naive CD8+ T cells sorted from blood.

CDR3 nucleotide sequence: TGTGCCAGCAGCCCCCACTTCCGGGGGCAAGAGACCCAGTACTTC. It yields the protein CASSPHFRGQETQYF. V and J are TRBV7-2 and TRBJ2-5, with D possibly TRBD2 on 6 matching bases. V lost 5 bases and J lost 2, with 15 bases in between. Germline-derived CDR1 and CDR2 are SGHTA and FQGNSA. The CDR3 covers 15 residues.